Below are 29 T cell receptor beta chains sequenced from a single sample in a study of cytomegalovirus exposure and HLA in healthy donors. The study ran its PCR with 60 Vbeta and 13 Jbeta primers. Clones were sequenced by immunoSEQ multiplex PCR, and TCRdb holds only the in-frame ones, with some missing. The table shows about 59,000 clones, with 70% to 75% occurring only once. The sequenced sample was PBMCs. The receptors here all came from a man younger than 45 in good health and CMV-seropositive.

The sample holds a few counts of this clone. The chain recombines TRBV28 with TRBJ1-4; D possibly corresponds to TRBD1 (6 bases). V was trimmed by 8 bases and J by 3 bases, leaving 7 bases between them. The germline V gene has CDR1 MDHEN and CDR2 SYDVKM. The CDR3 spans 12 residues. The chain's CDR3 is CASGQPNEKLFF. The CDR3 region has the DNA TGTGCCAGCGGACAGCCTAATGAAAAACTGTTTTTT.

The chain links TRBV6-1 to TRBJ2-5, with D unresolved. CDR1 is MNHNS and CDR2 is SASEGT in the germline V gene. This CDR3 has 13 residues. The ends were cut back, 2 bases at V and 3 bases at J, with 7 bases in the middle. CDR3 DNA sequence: TGTGCCAGCAGTGAACAGAGGAAAGAGACCCAGTACTTC. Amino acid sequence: CASSEQRKETQYF.

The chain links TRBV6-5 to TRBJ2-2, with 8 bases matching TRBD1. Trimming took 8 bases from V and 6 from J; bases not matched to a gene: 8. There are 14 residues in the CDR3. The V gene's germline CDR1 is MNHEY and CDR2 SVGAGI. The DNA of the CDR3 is TGTGCCAGCGCGGAGACAGGGGTCCCCGGGGAGCTGTTTTTT. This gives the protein CASAETGVPGELFF.

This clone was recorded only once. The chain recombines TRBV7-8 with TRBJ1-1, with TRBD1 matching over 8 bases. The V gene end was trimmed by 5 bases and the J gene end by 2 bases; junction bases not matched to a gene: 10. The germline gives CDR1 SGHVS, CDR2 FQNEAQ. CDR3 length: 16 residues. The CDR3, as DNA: TGTGCCAGCAGCCTTGGGACAGGCATCACTAACACTGAAGCTTTCTTT. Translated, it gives CASSLGTGITNTEAFF.

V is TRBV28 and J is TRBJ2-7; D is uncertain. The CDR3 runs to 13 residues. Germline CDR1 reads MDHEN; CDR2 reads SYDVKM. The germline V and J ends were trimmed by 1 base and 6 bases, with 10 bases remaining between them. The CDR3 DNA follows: TGTGCCAGCAGTTTATTTCTAGGTGTCGAGCAGTACTTC. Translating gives CASSLFLGVEQYF.

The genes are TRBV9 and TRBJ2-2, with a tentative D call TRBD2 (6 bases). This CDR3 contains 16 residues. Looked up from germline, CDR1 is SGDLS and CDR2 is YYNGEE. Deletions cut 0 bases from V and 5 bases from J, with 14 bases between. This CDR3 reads CASSVEAPGVTGELFF. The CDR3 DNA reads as TGTGCCAGCAGCGTAGAGGCCCCGGGAGTAACCGGGGAGCTGTTTTTT. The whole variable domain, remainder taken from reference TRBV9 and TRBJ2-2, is DSGVTQTPKHLITATGQRVTLRCSPRSGDLSVYWYQQSLDQGLQFLIQYYNGEERAKGNILERFSAQQFPDLHSELNLSSLELGDSALYFCASSVEAPGVTGELFFGEGSRLTVL.

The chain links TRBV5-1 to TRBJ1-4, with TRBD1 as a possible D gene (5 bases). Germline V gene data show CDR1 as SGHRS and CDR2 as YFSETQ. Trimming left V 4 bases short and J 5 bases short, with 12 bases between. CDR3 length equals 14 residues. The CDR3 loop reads CASSRDRPNEKLFF. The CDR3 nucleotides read TGCGCCAGCAGCCGCGACAGACCGAATGAAAAACTGTTTTTT.

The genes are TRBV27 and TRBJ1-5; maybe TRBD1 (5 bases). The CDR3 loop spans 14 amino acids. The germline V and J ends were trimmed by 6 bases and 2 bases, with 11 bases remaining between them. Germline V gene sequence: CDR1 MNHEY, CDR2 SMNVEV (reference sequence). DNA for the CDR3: TGTGCCAGCAGGGGGGGATTAGGCAATCAGCCCCAGCATTTT. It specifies CASRGGLGNQPQHF.

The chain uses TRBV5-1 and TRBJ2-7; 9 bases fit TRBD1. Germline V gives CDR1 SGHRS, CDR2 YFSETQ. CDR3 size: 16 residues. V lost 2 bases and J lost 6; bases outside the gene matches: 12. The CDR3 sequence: CASSLARTGQGGEQYF. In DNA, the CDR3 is TGCGCCAGCAGCTTAGCTAGGACGGGACAGGGCGGCGAGCAGTACTTC.

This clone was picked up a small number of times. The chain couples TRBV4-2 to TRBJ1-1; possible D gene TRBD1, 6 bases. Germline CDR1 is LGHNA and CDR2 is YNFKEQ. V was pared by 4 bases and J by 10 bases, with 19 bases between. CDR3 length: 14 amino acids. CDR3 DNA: TGTGCCAGCAGCCCAAGGAGTGAGGGGGTAGGAGCTTTCTTT. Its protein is CASSPRSEGVGAFF.

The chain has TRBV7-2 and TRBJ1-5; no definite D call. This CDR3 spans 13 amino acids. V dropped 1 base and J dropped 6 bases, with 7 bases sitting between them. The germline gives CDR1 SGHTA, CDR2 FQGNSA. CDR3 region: CASSLDASQPQHF. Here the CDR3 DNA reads TGTGCCAGCAGCTTAGATGCGTCTCAGCCCCAGCATTTT.

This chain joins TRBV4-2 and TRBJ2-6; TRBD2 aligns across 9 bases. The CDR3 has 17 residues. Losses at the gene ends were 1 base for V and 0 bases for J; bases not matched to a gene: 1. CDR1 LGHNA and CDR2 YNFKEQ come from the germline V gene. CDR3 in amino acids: CASSQGTSDSGANVLTF. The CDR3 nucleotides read TGTGCCAGCAGCCAAGGGACTAGCGACTCTGGGGCCAACGTCCTGACTTTC.

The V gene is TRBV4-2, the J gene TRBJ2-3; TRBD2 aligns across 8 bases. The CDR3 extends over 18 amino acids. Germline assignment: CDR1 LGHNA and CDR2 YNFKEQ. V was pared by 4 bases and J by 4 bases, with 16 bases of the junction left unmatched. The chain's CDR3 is CASSRETGGAGGADTQYF. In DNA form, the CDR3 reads TGTGCCAGCAGCCGCGAAACCGGGGGGGCGGGTGGGGCAGATACGCAGTATTTT.

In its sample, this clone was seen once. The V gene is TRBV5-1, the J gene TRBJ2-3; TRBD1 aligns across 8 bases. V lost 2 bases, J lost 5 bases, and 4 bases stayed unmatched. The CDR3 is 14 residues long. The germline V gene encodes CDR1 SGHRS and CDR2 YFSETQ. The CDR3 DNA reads TGCGCCAGCAGCTTCGGACAGGGAGGAGATACGCAGTATTTT. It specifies CASSFGQGGDTQYF.

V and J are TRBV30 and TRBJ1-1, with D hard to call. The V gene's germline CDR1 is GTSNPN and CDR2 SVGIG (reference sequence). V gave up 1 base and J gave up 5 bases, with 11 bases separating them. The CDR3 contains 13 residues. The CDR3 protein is CAWSGSAGTEAFF. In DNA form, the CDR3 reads TGTGCCTGGAGTGGGTCGGCGGGGACTGAAGCTTTCTTT.

In DNA form, the CDR3 reads TGCGCCAGCAGCCAAGATGGGACAGGGTTGGAGACCCAGTACTTC. Protein product: CASSQDGTGLETQYF. The chain couples TRBV4-3 to TRBJ2-5, with 9 bases that match TRBD1. This CDR3 has 15 residues. V dropped 0 bases and J dropped 5; count of bases not matched to a gene: 4. Germline V gene lookup returns CDR1 LGHNA and CDR2 YSLEER.

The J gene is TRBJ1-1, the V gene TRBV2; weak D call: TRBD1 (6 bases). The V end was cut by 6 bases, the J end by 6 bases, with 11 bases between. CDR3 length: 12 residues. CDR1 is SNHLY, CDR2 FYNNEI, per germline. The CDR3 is CASSTGKAEAFF. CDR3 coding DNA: TGTGCCAGCAGCACAGGGAAGGCTGAAGCTTTCTTT.

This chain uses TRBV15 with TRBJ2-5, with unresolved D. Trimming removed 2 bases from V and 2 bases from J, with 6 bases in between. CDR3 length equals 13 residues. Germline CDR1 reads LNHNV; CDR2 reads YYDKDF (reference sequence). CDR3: CATSRQRQETQYF. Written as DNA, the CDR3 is TGTGCCACCAGCAGACAGCGTCAAGAGACCCAGTACTTC.

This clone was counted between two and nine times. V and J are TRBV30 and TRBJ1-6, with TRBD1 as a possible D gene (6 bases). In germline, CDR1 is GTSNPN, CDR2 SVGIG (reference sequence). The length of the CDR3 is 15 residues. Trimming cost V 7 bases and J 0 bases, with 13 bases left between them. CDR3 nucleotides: TGTGCCTCGCAGGGGCGAAGCTCCTATAATTCACCCCTCCACTTT. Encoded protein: CASQGRSSYNSPLHF.

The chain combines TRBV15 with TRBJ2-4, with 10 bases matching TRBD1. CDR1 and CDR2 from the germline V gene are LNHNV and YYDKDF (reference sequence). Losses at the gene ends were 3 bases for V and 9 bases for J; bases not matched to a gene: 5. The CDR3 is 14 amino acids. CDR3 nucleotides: TGTGCCACCAGCAGCCGGGACAGGGGCGTCATTCAGTACTTC. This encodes CATSSRDRGVIQYF.

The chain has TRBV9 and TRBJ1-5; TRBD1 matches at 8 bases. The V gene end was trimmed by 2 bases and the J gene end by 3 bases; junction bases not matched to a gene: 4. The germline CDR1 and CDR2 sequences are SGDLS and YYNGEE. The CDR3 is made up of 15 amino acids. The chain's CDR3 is CASSVSGQDNQPQHF. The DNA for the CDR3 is TGTGCCAGCAGCGTCTCGGGACAGGACAATCAGCCCCAGCATTTT.

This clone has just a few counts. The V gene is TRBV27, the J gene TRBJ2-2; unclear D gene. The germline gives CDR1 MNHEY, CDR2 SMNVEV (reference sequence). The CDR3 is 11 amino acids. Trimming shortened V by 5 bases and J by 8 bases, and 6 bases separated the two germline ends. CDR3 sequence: CASSINGELFF. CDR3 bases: TGTGCCAGCAGTATCAATGGGGAGCTGTTTTTT.

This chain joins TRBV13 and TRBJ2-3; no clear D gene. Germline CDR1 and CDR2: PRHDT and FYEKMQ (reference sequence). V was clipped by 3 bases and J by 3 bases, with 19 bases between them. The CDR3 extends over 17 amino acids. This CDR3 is CASSFLPGAQLTDTQYF. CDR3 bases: TGTGCCAGCAGCTTTCTTCCAGGCGCACAGTTAACAGATACGCAGTATTTT.

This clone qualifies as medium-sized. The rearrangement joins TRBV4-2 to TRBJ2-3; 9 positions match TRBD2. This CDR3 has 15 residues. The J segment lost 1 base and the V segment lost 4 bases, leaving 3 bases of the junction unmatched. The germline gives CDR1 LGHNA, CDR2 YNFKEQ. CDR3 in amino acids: CASSPERGGTDTQYF. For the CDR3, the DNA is TGTGCCAGCAGCCCGGAGCGGGGGGGCACAGATACGCAGTATTTT.

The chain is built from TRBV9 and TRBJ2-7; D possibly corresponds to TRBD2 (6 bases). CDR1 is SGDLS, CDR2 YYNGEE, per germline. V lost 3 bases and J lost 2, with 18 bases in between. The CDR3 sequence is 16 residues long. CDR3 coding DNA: TGTGCCAGCAGCGGGAGAGACAGTGGAGGGGCCTACGAGCAGTACTTC. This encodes CASSGRDSGGAYEQYF.

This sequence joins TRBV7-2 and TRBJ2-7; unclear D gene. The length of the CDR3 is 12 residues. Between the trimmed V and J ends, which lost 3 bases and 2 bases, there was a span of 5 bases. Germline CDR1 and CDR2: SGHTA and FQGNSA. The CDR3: CASSFSTYEQYF. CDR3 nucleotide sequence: TGTGCCAGCAGCTTTAGCACCTACGAGCAGTACTTC.

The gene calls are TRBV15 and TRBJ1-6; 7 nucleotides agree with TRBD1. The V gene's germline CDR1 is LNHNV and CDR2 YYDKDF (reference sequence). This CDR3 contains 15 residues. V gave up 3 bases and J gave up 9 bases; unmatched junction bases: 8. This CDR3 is CATSSRDRVVSPLHF. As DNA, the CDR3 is TGTGCCACCAGCAGTCGAGACAGGGTGGTTTCACCCCTCCACTTT.

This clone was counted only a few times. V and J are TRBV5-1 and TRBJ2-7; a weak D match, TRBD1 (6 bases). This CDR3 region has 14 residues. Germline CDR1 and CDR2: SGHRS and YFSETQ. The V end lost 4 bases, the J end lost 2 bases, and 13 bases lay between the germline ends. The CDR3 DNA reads TGCGCCAGCAGCGCACGGACAGCCGCCTACGAGCAGTACTTC. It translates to CASSARTAAYEQYF.

This CDR3 is CASSPLGQTDEQYF. As DNA, the CDR3 is TGTGCCAGCAGTCCCCTGGGGCAGACAGACGAGCAGTACTTC. The chain links TRBV28 to TRBJ2-7; maybe TRBD1 (5 bases). V was cut by 5 bases and J by 5 bases, with 16 bases left in between. This CDR3 has 14 residues. The germline V gene encodes CDR1 MDHEN and CDR2 SYDVKM.